This passage covers 12 T cell receptor beta chains from one sample sequenced in a study of shared clonotypes between healthy human individuals. Naive CD8 cells lacked CD45RO and underwent positive selection for CCR7, leaving out terminally differentiated effector memory CD45RA+ cells. Generated by immunoSEQ multiplex PCR, the TCRdb table keeps only in-frame clones and is missing some. The profile shows some 2.1 million clones, about 95% of them singletons. The sample taken for sequencing was naive CD8+ T cells sorted from blood. These receptors came from a man between 18 and 35 years old in good health.

CDR3 region: CASSLVPRAEDAYEQYF. The DNA of the CDR3 is TGTGCCAGCAGTTTAGTCCCCCGAGCGGAAGATGCCTACGAGCAGTACTTC. V gene TRBV27 combines with J gene TRBJ2-7, with D maybe TRBD2 (5 bases). Trimming cost V 2 bases and J 2 bases, with 19 bases left between them. The CDR3 extends over 17 amino acids. CDR1 MNHEY and CDR2 SMNVEV come from the germline V gene (reference sequence).

This clone has a handful of counts. This chain joins TRBV13 and TRBJ1-2, with 10 positions matching TRBD1. The CDR3 consists of 15 residues. The V and J ends lost 5 bases and 5 bases, in that order; junction bases with no gene match: 8. Per germline, CDR1 PRHDT and CDR2 FYEKMQ (reference sequence). The CDR3 DNA reads as TGTGCCAGCAGCGCGAGACAGGGGGCAGGGTATGGCTACACCTTC. Translated, it gives CASSARQGAGYGYTF.

To note about this clone: Within the sample, other DNA sequences also encode this same CDR3. This chain joins TRBV9 and TRBJ1-1; D not resolved. Trimming removed 0 bases at V and 5 bases at J, with 8 bases between. Germline V CDR1 and CDR2: SGDLS, YYNGEE. The CDR3 runs 13 residues. The CDR3 nucleotides read TGTGCCAGCAGCGTAGGGGGTAGGACTGAAGCTTTCTTT. This sequence encodes CASSVGGRTEAFF.

This chain uses TRBV30 with TRBJ1-1; D is undetermined. This CDR3 has 13 residues. V shed 6 bases and J shed 4 bases, with 15 bases lying between them. Germline V gene data show CDR1 as GTSNPN and CDR2 as SVGIG (reference sequence). CDR3 loop: CACFGHAGTEAFF. In DNA form, the CDR3 reads TGTGCCTGCTTTGGCCATGCGGGCACTGAAGCTTTCTTT.

This chain uses TRBV4-3 with TRBJ2-5; D might be TRBD1 or TRBD2, each matching 5 bases. Deletions cut 1 base from V and 3 bases from J, with 15 bases between. The germline V gene has CDR1 LGHNA and CDR2 YSLEER. CDR3 size: 16 residues. CDR3 in DNA: TGCGCCAGCAGCCAAGGTCGTCCGGGGCGGGAAGAGACCCAGTACTTC. As protein: CASSQGRPGREETQYF.

The chain has TRBV7-9 and TRBJ2-7, with 7 bases matching TRBD2. Germline-derived CDR1 and CDR2 are SEHNR and FQNEAQ (reference sequence). V shed 8 bases, J shed 0 bases, and the junction held 7 bases outside the gene matches. The CDR3 spans 14 residues. The CDR3 sequence: CASRDGGSSYEQYF. Written as DNA, the CDR3 is TGTGCCAGCCGGGACGGGGGGAGCTCCTACGAGCAGTACTTC.

This rearrangement joins TRBV6-5 to TRBJ2-7, with D possibly being TRBD1 (6 bases). V was trimmed by 2 bases and J by 2 bases, leaving 13 bases between them. This CDR3 region has 15 residues. Germline V gene data show CDR1 as MNHEY and CDR2 as SVGAGI. CDR3 loop: CASSYGLGAAYEQYF. The CDR3 DNA is TGTGCCAGCAGTTACGGTCTGGGGGCGGCCTACGAGCAGTACTTC.

The chain has TRBV11-2 and TRBJ2-5; the match to TRBD2 covers 9 bases. The V gene's germline CDR1 is SGHAT and CDR2 FQNNGV. The ends lost 5 bases at V and 5 bases at J; junction bases unmatched: 6. The CDR3 is 14 residues long. The CDR3 sequence: CASSGTSYLETQYF. CDR3 in DNA: TGTGCCAGCAGCGGGACTAGCTATTTGGAGACCCAGTACTTC.

This clone was detected once. The chain links TRBV20-1 to TRBJ2-2; no firm D call. Germline V lookup: CDR1 DFQATT, CDR2 SNEGSKA (reference sequence). This CDR3 has 10 amino acids. The germline V and J ends were trimmed by 0 bases and 7 bases, with 0 bases remaining between them. DNA of the CDR3: TGCAGTGCTAGAGACGGGGAGCTGTTTTTT. Protein product: CSARDGELFF.

V gene TRBV27 combines with J gene TRBJ2-7; D perhaps matches TRBD1 (7 bases). Trimming shortened V by 5 bases and J by 0 bases, and 17 bases separated the two germline ends. The CDR3 sequence is 16 residues long. Germline V gene lookup returns CDR1 MNHEY and CDR2 SMNVEV (reference sequence). CDR3 nucleotides: TGTGCCAGCAGTAAGCGGCGGGACAGCCTCTCCTACGAGCAGTACTTC. Its protein product is CASSKRRDSLSYEQYF.

Regarding this clone: Other DNA sequences from this sample encode an identical CDR3 as well. The chain uses TRBV19 and TRBJ2-1; 7 bases are a match to TRBD2. Trimming cost V 1 base and J 1 base; bases outside gene matches: 1. Per germline, CDR1 LNHDA and CDR2 SQIVND (reference sequence). The CDR3 consists of 15 residues. CDR3 amino acids: CASSIGGGSYNEQFF. The CDR3 region has the DNA TGTGCCAGTAGTATAGGGGGAGGGTCCTACAATGAGCAGTTCTTC.

The V call is TRBV27, the J call TRBJ2-7; D is possibly TRBD1 (6 bases). The CDR3 runs 14 residues. CDR1 and CDR2 (germline): MNHEY, SMNVEV (reference sequence). The V end was cut by 2 bases, the J end by 3 bases, with 11 bases between. The CDR3 region is CASSLIGQYYEQYF. CDR3 DNA sequence: TGTGCCAGCAGTTTAATCGGACAGTACTACGAGCAGTACTTC.